This T cell receptor (beta chain) came from a study of a mutant IDH1 vaccine in newly diagnosed glioma. Study at large: Either 4-6 weeks after radiotherapy alone or alongside temozolomide, vaccination was begun. Patients' prior therapy spanned radiotherapy, temozolomide, or both; most underwent both.

About this clone itself: Its antigen is not known.

The protocol was immunoSEQ multiplex PCR, while the TCRdb copy is restricted to in-frame clones and leaves out a portion. The sample lists approximately 110,000 clones, about nine tenths occurring once. The time point: week 11, during vaccination. Alongside topical imiquimod, each dose of vaccine comprised 300 ug of mutant IDH1 20-mer peptide. Each astrocytoma in the donors was new, WHO grade 3 or 4, IDH1-mutant and ATRX-lost. The sample was PBMCs, taken from a glioma patient whose treatment included an IDH1 peptide vaccine. The sequence was obtained from a woman between 50 and 59 years old with glioma.

Here the CDR3 DNA reads TGCGCCAGCAGCCAAGGGACACGAGTTGGAACCCTCTATGGCTACACCTTC. As protein: CASSQGTRVGTLYGYTF. The rearrangement uses TRBV4-1 and TRBJ1-2; a possible D gene is TRBD1 (5 bases). The CDR3 sequence is 17 residues long. V lost 1 base and J lost 4, with 19 bases in between. Germline CDR1 and CDR2: MGHRA and YSYEKL.